The entry below gives a single T cell receptor (beta chain) sequence along with its context. No antigen is known for it. No much larger clone is present one base from it, and per-base qualities are unavailable. The sample's treatment or condition, from its label and the paper: AdE1-LMPpoly-expanded autologous EBV-specific T-cell therapy followed by anti-PD-1 nivolumab. The data belong to a study of EBV T-cell therapy then PD-1 blockade in nasopharyngeal carcinoma (dated by TCRdb to the early 2020s). The Qiagen DNeasy Kit was used to extract genomic DNA from the sorted cells. TCR beta chain deep sequencing was performed on the immunoSEQ platform. Processing in the source paper ran as follows. Repertoire data analysis was performed with the immunoSEQ Analyzer software. TCRdb provides this immuneACCESS table in a form limited to in-frame rearrangements. Some clones are lacking; in checked studies, under half of them reflect an unresolved V gene, and why the rest are absent is not known. The V and J calls and the clone size are those of that table, but D and trimming were determined from the DNA. The table for this sample lists 20,000 to 25,000 clones; over 75% of them were counted only once. Of the sample, roughly 29% is held by the ten largest clones.

The germline V gene provides CDR1 MGHRA and CDR2 YSYEKL. Trimming takes 0 bases off V and 5 bases off J; junction bases not matched to a gene: 6. Counted from cysteine to phenylalanine, this CDR3 has 18 amino acids. This entry keeps only the CDR3 DNA: 54 bases, framed from base 1. Sample: CD8+ T cells from blood, taken at approximately day 60 from a patient whose treatment included autologous EBV-specific T cells and nivolumab. The rearrangement joined TRBV4-1 to TRBJ2-1; TRBD2 matches 14 bases in the middle. The sequence was collected from a man in his forties or fifties with nasopharyngeal carcinoma. The DNA is as follows: TGCGCCAGCAGCCAAGATCCGACTAGCGGGGGGGCCAACAATGAGCAGTTCTTC. This is translated as CASSQDPTSGGANNEQFF.